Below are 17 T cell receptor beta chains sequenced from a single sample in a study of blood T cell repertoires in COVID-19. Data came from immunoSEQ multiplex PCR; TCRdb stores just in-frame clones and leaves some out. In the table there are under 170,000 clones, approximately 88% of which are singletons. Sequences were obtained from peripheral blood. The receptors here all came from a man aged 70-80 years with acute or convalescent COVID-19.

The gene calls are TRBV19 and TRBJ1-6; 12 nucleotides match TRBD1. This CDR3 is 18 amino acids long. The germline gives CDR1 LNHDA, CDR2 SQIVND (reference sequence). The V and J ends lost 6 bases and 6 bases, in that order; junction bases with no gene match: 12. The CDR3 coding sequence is TGTGCCAGTAGAGCGGGACAGGGGGCGAGTACCCGTAATTCACCCCTCCACTTT. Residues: CASRAGQGASTRNSPLHF.

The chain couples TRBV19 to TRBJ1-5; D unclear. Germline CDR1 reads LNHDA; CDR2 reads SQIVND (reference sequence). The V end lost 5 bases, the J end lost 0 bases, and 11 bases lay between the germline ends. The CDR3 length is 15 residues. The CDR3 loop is CASSGQQHSNQPQHF. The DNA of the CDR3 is TGTGCCAGTAGTGGGCAGCAACATAGCAATCAGCCCCAGCATTTT.

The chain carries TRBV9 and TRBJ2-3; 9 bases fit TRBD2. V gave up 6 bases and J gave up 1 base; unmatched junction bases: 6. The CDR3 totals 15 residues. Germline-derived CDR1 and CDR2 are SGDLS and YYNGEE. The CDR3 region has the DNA TGTGCCAGCACCCGCGGGAGGGCCGGCACAGATACGCAGTATTTT. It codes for CASTRGRAGTDTQYF. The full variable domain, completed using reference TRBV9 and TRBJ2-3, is DSGVTQTPKHLITATGQRVTLRCSPRSGDLSVYWYQQSLDQGLQFLIQYYNGEERAKGNILERFSAQQFPDLHSELNLSSLELGDSALYFCASTRGRAGTDTQYFGPGTRLTVL.

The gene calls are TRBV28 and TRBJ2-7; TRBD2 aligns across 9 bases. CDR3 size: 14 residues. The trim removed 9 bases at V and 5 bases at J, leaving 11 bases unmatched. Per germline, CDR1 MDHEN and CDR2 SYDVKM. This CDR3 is CASMLAGAANEQYF. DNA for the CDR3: TGTGCCAGTATGTTAGCGGGAGCTGCCAACGAGCAGTACTTC.

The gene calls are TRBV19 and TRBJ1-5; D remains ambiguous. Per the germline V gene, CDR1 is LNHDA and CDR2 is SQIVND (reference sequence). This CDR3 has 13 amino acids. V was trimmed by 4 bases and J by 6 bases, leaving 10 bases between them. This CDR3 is CASSRAPLQPQHF. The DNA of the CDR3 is TGTGCCAGTAGTAGGGCCCCCCTTCAGCCCCAGCATTTT.

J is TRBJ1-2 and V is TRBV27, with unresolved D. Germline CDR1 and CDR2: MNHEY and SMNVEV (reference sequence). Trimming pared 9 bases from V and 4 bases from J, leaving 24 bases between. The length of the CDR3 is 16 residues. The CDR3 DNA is TGTGCCAGTCGAATTAGAGGCGGGTACGGGCCCTATGGCTACACCTTC. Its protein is CASRIRGGYGPYGYTF.

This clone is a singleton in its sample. The CDR3 coding sequence is TGTGCCAGCAGCCAAGTCGGCGGCGGGAGGGAAGGAGTTGAGCAGTTCTTC. Amino acids: CASSQVGGGREGVEQFF. This sequence joins TRBV4-2 and TRBJ2-1; 9 nucleotides align to TRBD2. Germline V gives CDR1 LGHNA, CDR2 YNFKEQ. The CDR3 is 17 amino acids. V lost 1 base to trimming and J lost 9 bases; unmatched junction nucleotides: 13.

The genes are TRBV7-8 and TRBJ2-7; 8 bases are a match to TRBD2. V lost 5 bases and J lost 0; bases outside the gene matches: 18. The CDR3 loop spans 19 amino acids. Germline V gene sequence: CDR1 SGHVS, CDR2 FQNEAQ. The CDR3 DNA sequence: TGTGCCAGCAGCCCCACTGGAACTAGCGGTAGAAGTTTCTCCTACGAGCAGTACTTC. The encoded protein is CASSPTGTSGRSFSYEQYF.

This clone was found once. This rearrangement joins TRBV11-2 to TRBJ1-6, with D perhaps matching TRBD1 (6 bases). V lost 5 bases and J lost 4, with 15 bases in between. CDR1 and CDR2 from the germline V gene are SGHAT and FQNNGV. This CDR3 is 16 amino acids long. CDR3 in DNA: TGTGCCAGCAGCACCCCCGAGGACAGTTATAATTCACCCCTCCACTTT. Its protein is CASSTPEDSYNSPLHF.

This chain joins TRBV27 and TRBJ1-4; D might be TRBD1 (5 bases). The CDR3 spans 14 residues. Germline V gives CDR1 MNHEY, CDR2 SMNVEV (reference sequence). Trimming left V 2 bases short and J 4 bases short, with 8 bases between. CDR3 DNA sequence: TGTGCCAGCAGTTTAAGGGGAATTAATGAAAAACTGTTTTTT. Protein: CASSLRGINEKLFF.

The CDR3 DNA is TGTGCCAGCAGCTCCAGGGGGCGGCAAGAGACCCAGTACTTC. This encodes CASSSRGRQETQYF. The genes are TRBV7-9 and TRBJ2-5; TRBD1 aligns across 8 bases. The ends lost 4 bases at V and 2 bases at J; junction bases unmatched: 3. From germline, CDR1 is SEHNR and CDR2 FQNEAQ (reference sequence). The CDR3 runs to 14 residues.

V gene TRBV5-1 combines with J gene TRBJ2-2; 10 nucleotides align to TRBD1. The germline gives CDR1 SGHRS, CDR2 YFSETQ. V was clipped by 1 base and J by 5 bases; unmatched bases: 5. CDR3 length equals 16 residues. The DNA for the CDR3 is TGCGCCAGCAGCTTGCTTAGACAGGGGGCGACCGGGGAGCTGTTTTTT. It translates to CASSLLRQGATGELFF.

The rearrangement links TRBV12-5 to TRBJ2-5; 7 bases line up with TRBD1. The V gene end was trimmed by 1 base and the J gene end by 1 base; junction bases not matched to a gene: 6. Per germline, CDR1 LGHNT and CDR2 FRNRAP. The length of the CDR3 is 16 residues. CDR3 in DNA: TGTGCTAGTGGTTTGGCCATCGGGACAGTCCAAGAGACCCAGTACTTC. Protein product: CASGLAIGTVQETQYF.

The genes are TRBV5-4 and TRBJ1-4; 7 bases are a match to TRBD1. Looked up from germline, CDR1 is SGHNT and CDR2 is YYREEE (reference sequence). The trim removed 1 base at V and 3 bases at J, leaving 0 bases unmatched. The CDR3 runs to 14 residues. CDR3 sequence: CASSLQGANEKLFF. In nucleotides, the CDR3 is TGTGCCAGCAGCTTGCAGGGGGCTAATGAAAAACTGTTTTTT.

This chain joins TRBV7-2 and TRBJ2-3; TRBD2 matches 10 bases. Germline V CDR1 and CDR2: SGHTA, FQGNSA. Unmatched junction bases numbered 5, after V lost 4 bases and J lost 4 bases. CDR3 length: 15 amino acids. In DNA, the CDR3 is TGTGCCAGCAGCTCAGGAGGGACTAGCGCAGATACGCAGTATTTT. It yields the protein CASSSGGTSADTQYF.

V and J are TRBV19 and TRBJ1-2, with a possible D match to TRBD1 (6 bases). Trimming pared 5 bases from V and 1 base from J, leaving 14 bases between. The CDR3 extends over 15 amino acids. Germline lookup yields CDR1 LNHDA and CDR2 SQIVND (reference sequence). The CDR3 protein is CASSSGQGFNYGYTF. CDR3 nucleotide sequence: TGTGCCAGTAGTTCCGGTCAGGGGTTTAACTATGGCTACACCTTC.

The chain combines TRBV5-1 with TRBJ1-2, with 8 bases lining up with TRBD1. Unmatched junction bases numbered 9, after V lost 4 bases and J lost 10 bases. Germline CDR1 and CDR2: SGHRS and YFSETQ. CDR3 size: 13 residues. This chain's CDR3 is CASSAGQEKSYTF. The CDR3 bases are TGCGCCAGCAGCGCGGGACAGGAAAAATCCTACACCTTC. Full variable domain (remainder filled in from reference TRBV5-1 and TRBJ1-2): KAGVTQTPRYLIKTRGQQVTLSCSPISGHRSVSWYQQTPGQGLQFLFEYFSETQRNKGNFPGRFSGRQFSNSRSEMNVSTLELGDSALYLCASSAGQEKSYTFGSGTRLTVV.